This entry lists 28 T cell receptor beta chains sequenced from one sample in a study of T-cell reconstitution after alpha-beta-depleted transplantation in children. A TCRbeta library incorporating unique molecular identifiers was prepared. TCRdb processed the PCR reads anew with MiXCR; each CDR3 protein has one entry. The table shows around 670,000 distinct CDR3 sequences, with about an eighth occurring only once. This material consisted of PBMCs, taken before TCRalphabeta/CD19-depleted stem cell transplant. These receptors came from a girl under 10 years old with congenital amegakaryocytic thrombocytopenia, due to receive a stem cell transplant.

This clonotype was seen ten or more times. The chain employs TRBV10-2 and TRBJ2-1; TRBD2 matches 13 bases. CDR1 and CDR2 (germline): WSHSY, SAAADI. V gave up 7 bases and J gave up 4 bases; unmatched junction bases: 1. The CDR3 covers 14 residues. CDR3 region: CASKGLAGYNEQFF. The CDR3 coding sequence is TGCGCCAGCAAGGGACTAGCGGGATACAATGAGCAGTTCTTC.

In its sample, this clonotype was seen many times. The chain couples TRBV28 to TRBJ2-5; D is undetermined. V was pared by 10 bases and J by 2 bases, with 11 bases between. There are 12 residues in the CDR3. The germline V gene encodes CDR1 MDHEN and CDR2 SYDVKM. The CDR3 loop reads CATRSLQETQYF. In DNA form, the CDR3 reads TGTGCCACCCGATCGCTTCAAGAGACCCAGTACTTC. The full variable domain, completed using reference TRBV28 and TRBJ2-5, is DVKVTQSSRYLVKRTGEKVFLECVQDMDHENMFWYRQDPGLGLRLIYFSYDVKMKEKGDIPEGYSVSREKKERFSLILESASTNQTSMYLCATRSLQETQYFGPGTRLLVL.

The J gene is TRBJ1-2, the V gene TRBV27; maybe TRBD1 (5 bases). Germline lookup yields CDR1 MNHEY and CDR2 SMNVEV (reference sequence). The CDR3 has 17 residues. V lost 6 bases and J 4 bases, leaving 24 bases between the germline ends. The CDR3 reads CASSPRGKLGAVYGYTF. CDR3 coding DNA: TGTGCCAGCAGCCCTCGGGGGAAGTTGGGAGCCGTCTATGGCTACACCTTC.

This clonotype was observed a few times. The rearrangement uses TRBV27 and TRBJ2-7; 10 bases fit TRBD2. Trimming at V came to 5 bases and at J to 3 bases, leaving 4 bases not matched to a gene. CDR3 length: 14 amino acids. CDR1 MNHEY and CDR2 SMNVEV come from the germline V gene (reference sequence). CDR3 loop: CASSRLAGLYEQYF. In DNA form, the CDR3 reads TGTGCCAGCAGTCGACTAGCGGGCCTCTACGAGCAGTACTTC.

This clonotype was counted at least ten times. V is TRBV15 and J is TRBJ2-1; D may correspond to TRBD1 or TRBD2 (5 bases each). Germline assignment: CDR1 LNHNV and CDR2 YYDKDF (reference sequence). Trimming left V 0 bases short and J 5 bases short, with 20 bases between. The CDR3 spans 18 residues. The CDR3 region is CATSRDWRKRDGNNEQFF. DNA of the CDR3: TGTGCCACCAGCAGAGATTGGCGAAAAAGGGACGGTAACAATGAGCAGTTCTTC.

This clonotype was seen at least ten times. This chain connects TRBV9 to TRBJ2-3, with TRBD1 matching over 7 bases. Unmatched junction bases numbered 11, after V lost 5 bases and J lost 2 bases. In germline, CDR1 is SGDLS, CDR2 YYNGEE. The CDR3 is 16 amino acids. The CDR3 nucleotides read TGTGCCAGCAGGGATAAAGAGGGGGCGTACACAGATACGCAGTATTTT. Its translation: CASRDKEGAYTDTQYF.

This clonotype was counted many times. One end of the junction is discordant with germline, which a read error may explain. The chain has TRBV6-2 or TRBV6-3 and TRBJ2-7; 8 positions match TRBD2. The CDR3 is 11 amino acids. Germline CDR1 and CDR2: MNHEY and SVGEGT. The CDR3 DNA sequence: TGTGCCAGCAACGACCGGACTAGCATGGACTTC. It translates to CASNDRTSMDF.

The genes are TRBV5-1 and TRBJ2-3; maybe TRBD2 (7 bases). There are 18 residues in the CDR3. Trimming removed 1 base from V and 0 bases from J, with 18 bases in between. Germline V gene lookup returns CDR1 SGHRS and CDR2 YFSETQ. CDR3 sequence (DNA): TGCGCCAGCAGCTTGCTTCGAGGGGGGGCACCTAGCACAGATACGCAGTATTTT. Translation: CASSLLRGGAPSTDTQYF.

This clonotype has ten or more counts. V usage is TRBV5-1 and J usage is TRBJ2-7; weak D call: TRBD2 (5 bases). V was cut by 0 bases and J by 1 base, with 14 bases left in between. Per the germline V gene, CDR1 is SGHRS and CDR2 is YFSETQ. This CDR3 has 16 amino acids. This chain's CDR3 is CASSLASAGRSYEQYF. DNA of the CDR3: TGCGCCAGCAGCTTGGCGTCGGCGGGCAGATCCTACGAGCAGTACTTC.

This clonotype was seen a handful of times. This chain uses TRBV7-6 with TRBJ2-7; TRBD2 matches 8 bases. The CDR3 extends over 16 amino acids. Trimming took 1 base from V and 3 from J; bases not matched to a gene: 8. Germline CDR1 and CDR2: SGHVS and FNYEAQ. CDR3 loop: CASSLGPAGVYYEQYF. The CDR3 region has the DNA TGTGCCAGCAGCTTAGGCCCAGCGGGAGTCTACTACGAGCAGTACTTC.

Only a few counts were recorded for this clonotype. The chain recombines TRBV11-2 with TRBJ2-1, with D uncertain. CDR3 length equals 13 residues. Germline V CDR1 and CDR2: SGHAT, FQNNGV. Trimming stripped 3 bases from V and 8 bases from J, with 11 bases between. CDR3 nucleotides: TGTGCCAGCAGCTTTACACTGACCTATGAGCAGTTCTTC. Its translation: CASSFTLTYEQFF. Drawing the rest from reference TRBV11-2 and TRBJ2-1, the complete variable domain is EAGVAQSPRYKIIEKRQSVAFWCNPISGHATLYWYQQILGQGPKLLIQFQNNGVVDDSQLPKDRFSAERLKGVDSTLKIQPAKLEDSAVYLCASSFTLTYEQFFGPGTRLTVL.

The sample holds a few counts of this clonotype. Here the CDR3 reads CATSRDPSPDTQYF. In DNA, the CDR3 is TGTGCCACCAGCAGAGATCCCTCACCGGATACGCAGTATTTT. The chain links TRBV15 to TRBJ2-3; D gene ambiguous. The germline V and J ends were trimmed by 0 bases and 6 bases, with 10 bases remaining between them. This CDR3 spans 14 amino acids. Germline CDR1 LNHNV, CDR2 YYDKDF (reference sequence).

The V call is TRBV3-1, the J call TRBJ2-7; 8 nucleotides line up with TRBD1. The CDR3 consists of 14 residues. Germline lookup yields CDR1 LGHDT and CDR2 YNNKEL (reference sequence). V dropped 6 bases and J dropped 2; count of bases not matched to a gene: 6. The CDR3 coding sequence is TGTGCCAGCAGGCCCGGGACAGGAGCCTACGAGCAGTACTTC. This translates into CASRPGTGAYEQYF.

The chain recombines TRBV3-1 with TRBJ2-2, with 11 bases that match TRBD2. V shed 4 bases and J 3 bases; nucleotides not matched to a gene: 7. The CDR3 covers 17 residues. From germline, CDR1 is LGHDT and CDR2 YNNKEL (reference sequence). The CDR3: CASSRAGTSGYTGELFF. In DNA, the CDR3 is TGTGCCAGCAGCCGCGCCGGGACTAGCGGATACACCGGGGAGCTGTTTTTT.

The chain joins TRBV20-1 to TRBJ1-1, with 8 bases that match TRBD1. Per germline, CDR1 DFQATT and CDR2 SNEGSKA (reference sequence). The CDR3 runs 13 residues. With V trimmed by 5 bases and J by 11 bases, 13 bases remained unmatched. The CDR3 sequence is CSAGWTGNTRAFF. CDR3 coding DNA: TGCAGTGCTGGGTGGACAGGGAACACGAGGGCTTTCTTT.

This clonotype was picked up a small number of times. The J gene is TRBJ1-2, the V gene TRBV5-1, with D possibly TRBD1 on 5 matching bases. This CDR3 has 14 amino acids. Germline CDR1 and CDR2: SGHRS and YFSETQ. Trimming removed 5 bases at V and 3 bases at J, with 14 bases between. The CDR3 here is CASSTQGDYYGYTF. The CDR3 DNA reads as TGCGCCAGCAGTACTCAAGGGGACTACTATGGCTACACCTTC.

The DNA of the CDR3 is TGTGCCAGCAGCTTAGCGGGCAACTCCTACAATGAGCAGTTCTTC. This codes for CASSLAGNSYNEQFF. The rearrangement uses TRBV7-8 and TRBJ2-1; D gene uncertain. V shed 0 bases and J shed 0 bases, with 6 bases lying between them. The germline V gene has CDR1 SGHVS and CDR2 FQNEAQ. The CDR3 runs to 15 residues.

This clonotype was seen a handful of times. The V and J genes are TRBV11-2 and TRBJ2-7; possible D gene TRBD2, 6 bases. V dropped 0 bases and J dropped 9 bases, with 21 bases sitting between them. CDR3 length equals 16 residues. Looked up from germline, CDR1 is SGHAT and CDR2 is FQNNGV. The CDR3 sequence: CASSLDRRADLYLQYF. In nucleotides, the CDR3 is TGTGCCAGCAGCTTAGATAGGAGGGCGGACCTCTACTTGCAGTACTTC.

The CDR3 sequence: CSAHGLPDTQYF. The DNA for the CDR3 is TGCAGTGCTCACGGATTACCGGATACGCAGTATTTT. The chain couples TRBV20-1 to TRBJ2-3, with D hard to call. Germline loops: CDR1 DFQATT, CDR2 SNEGSKA (reference sequence). Trimming took off 5 bases at V and 6 bases at J, with 12 bases between the two ends. The CDR3 has 12 residues.

A note on this clonotype: A much larger clonotype is one base distant, so this may be a read error. This CDR3 is CVSSEFEGSYEQYF. CDR3 coding DNA: TGTGTCAGCAGTGAATTTGAGGGCTCCTACGAGCAGTACTTC. The chain uses TRBV25-1 and TRBJ2-7; the D gene is possibly TRBD2 (5 bases). This CDR3 has 14 residues. Germline V gives CDR1 MGHDK, CDR2 SYGVNS.

This clonotype showed up many times. The chain joins TRBV20-1 to TRBJ2-1, with a weak D call TRBD2 (6 bases). V lost 6 bases, J lost 4 bases, and 19 bases lay in between. This CDR3 is built from 15 residues. The germline gives CDR1 DFQATT, CDR2 SNEGSKA (reference sequence). The CDR3 DNA follows: TGCAGTGCCGATACGGACTATGTCAATTACAATGAGCAGTTCTTC. Amino acids: CSADTDYVNYNEQFF.

This clonotype was found many times. This chain links TRBV29-1 with TRBJ1-2, with a tentative D call TRBD1 (5 bases). Germline V gene data show CDR1 as SQVTM and CDR2 as ANQGSEA. This CDR3 contains 16 residues. Trimming left V 3 bases short and J 5 bases short, with 22 bases between. DNA of the CDR3: TGCAGCGTTGATACGTTTCCAGGGACCCCCATATATGGCTACACCTTC. Translating it yields CSVDTFPGTPIYGYTF.

This clonotype has just a few counts. The chain links TRBV5-1 to TRBJ1-2, with D unclear. V was trimmed by 1 base and J by 2 bases, leaving 12 bases between them. This CDR3 is built from 15 residues. Germline V lookup: CDR1 SGHRS, CDR2 YFSETQ. CDR3 DNA: TGCGCCAGCAGCTTGTCGGGCCAGGACAACTATGGCTACACCTTC. It specifies CASSLSGQDNYGYTF.

This clonotype was found many times. J is TRBJ2-3 and V is TRBV15; D is perhaps TRBD1 (5 bases). V shed 0 bases and J shed 1 base, with 11 bases lying between them. CDR3 size: 16 residues. From germline, CDR1 is LNHNV and CDR2 YYDKDF (reference sequence). The CDR3 DNA follows: TGTGCCACCAGCAGAGATAGGGGTGAGGGCACAGATACGCAGTATTTT. Translation gives CATSRDRGEGTDTQYF.

The genes are TRBV5-1 and TRBJ2-7, with D possibly being TRBD2 (5 bases). The V end lost 0 bases, the J end lost 5 bases, and 12 bases lay between the germline ends. Germline V gene sequence: CDR1 SGHRS, CDR2 YFSETQ. There are 14 residues in the CDR3. CDR3 amino acids: CASSLALAVHEQYF. The CDR3 DNA is TGCGCCAGCAGCTTGGCTCTAGCTGTCCACGAGCAGTACTTC.

V gene TRBV5-5 combines with J gene TRBJ2-5; D remains ambiguous. In germline, CDR1 is SGHKS, CDR2 YYEKEE (reference sequence). The CDR3 is 15 residues long. The V and J ends lost 3 bases and 2 bases respectively, with 14 bases between them. The CDR3 DNA reads TGTGCCAGCAGCTATTCGTGGGCGGTACAAGAGACCCAGTACTTC. It yields the protein CASSYSWAVQETQYF.

This clonotype was recorded a few times. This chain uses TRBV10-3 with TRBJ2-1; D may be TRBD1 (5 bases). The germline gives CDR1 ENHRY, CDR2 SYGVKD. V shed 7 bases and J shed 7 bases, with 8 bases lying between them. The CDR3 sequence is 11 residues long. CDR3 coding DNA: TGTGCCATCAATCAGGGAAATGAGCAGTTCTTC. Residues: CAINQGNEQFF.

This clonotype was observed at least ten times. The chain links TRBV7-9 to TRBJ1-2; D unresolved. Trimming removed 6 bases at V and 2 bases at J, with 7 bases between. Germline V gene sequence: CDR1 SEHNR, CDR2 FQNEAQ (reference sequence). The CDR3 has 12 residues. The CDR3 sequence: CASSRINYGYTF. CDR3 sequence (DNA): TGTGCCAGCAGTCGGATCAACTATGGCTACACCTTC.